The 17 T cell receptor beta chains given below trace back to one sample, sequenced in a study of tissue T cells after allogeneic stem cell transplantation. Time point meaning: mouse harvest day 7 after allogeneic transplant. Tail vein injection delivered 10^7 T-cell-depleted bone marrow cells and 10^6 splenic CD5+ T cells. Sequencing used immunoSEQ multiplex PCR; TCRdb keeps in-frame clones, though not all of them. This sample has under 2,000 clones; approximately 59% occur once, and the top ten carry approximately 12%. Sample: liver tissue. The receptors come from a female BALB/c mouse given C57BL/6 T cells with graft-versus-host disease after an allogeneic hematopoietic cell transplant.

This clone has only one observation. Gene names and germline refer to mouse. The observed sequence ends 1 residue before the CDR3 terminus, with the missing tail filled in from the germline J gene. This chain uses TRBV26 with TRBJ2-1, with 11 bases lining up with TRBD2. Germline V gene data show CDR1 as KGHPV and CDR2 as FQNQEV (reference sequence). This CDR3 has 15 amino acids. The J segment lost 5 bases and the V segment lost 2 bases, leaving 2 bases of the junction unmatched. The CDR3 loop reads CASSLRLGGDAEQFF. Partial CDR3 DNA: TGTGCCAGCAGTCTGAGACTGGGGGGGGATGCTGAGCAGTTC. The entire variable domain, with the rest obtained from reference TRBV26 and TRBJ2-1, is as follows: NSKVIQTPRYLVKGQGQKAKMRCIPEKGHPVVFWYQQNKNNEFKFLINFQNQEVLQQIDMTEKRFSAECPSNSPCSLEIQSSEAGDSALYLCASSLRLGGDAEQFFGPGTRLTVL.

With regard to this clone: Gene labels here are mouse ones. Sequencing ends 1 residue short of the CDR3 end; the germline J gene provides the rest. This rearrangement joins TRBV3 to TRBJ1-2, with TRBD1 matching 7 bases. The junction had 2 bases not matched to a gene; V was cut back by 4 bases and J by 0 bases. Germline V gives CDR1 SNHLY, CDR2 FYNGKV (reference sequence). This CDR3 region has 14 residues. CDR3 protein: CASSWDRTNSDYTF. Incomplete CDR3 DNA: TGTGCCAGCAGCTGGGACAGAACAAACTCCGACTACACC.

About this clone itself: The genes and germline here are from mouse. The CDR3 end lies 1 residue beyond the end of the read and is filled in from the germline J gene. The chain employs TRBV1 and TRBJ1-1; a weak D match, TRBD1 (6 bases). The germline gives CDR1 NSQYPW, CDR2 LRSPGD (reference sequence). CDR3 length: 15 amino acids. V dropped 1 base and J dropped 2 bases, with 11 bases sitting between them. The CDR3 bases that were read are TGCACCTGCAGTGCAGGGGGACACCCTAACACAGAAGTCTTC. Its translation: CTCSAGGHPNTEVF. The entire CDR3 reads CTCSAGGHPNTEVFF.

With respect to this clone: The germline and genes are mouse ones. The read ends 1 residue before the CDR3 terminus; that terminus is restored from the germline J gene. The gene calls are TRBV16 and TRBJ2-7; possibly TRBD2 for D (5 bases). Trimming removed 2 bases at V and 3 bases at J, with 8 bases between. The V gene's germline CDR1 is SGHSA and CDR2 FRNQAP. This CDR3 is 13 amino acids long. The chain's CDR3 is CASSLPGFYEQYF. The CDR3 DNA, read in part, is TGTGCAAGCAGCTTACCTGGGTTCTATGAACAGTAC.

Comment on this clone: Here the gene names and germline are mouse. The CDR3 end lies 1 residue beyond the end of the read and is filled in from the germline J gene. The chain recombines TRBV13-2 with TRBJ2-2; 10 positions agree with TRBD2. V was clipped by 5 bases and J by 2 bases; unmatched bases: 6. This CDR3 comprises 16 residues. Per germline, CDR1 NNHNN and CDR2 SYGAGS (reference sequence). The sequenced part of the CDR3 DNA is TGTGCCAGCGGGAGACTGGGGGGCTATAACACCGGGCAGCTCTAC. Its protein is CASGRLGGYNTGQLY. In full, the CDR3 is CASGRLGGYNTGQLYF.

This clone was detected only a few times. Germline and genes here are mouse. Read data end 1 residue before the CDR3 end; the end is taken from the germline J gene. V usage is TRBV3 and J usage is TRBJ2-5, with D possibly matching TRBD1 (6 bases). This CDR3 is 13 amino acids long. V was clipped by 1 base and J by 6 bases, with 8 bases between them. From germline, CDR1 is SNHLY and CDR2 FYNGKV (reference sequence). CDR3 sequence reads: CASSLEGVDTQYF. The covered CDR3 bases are TGTGCCAGCAGCTTAGAGGGGGTGGACACCCAGTAC.

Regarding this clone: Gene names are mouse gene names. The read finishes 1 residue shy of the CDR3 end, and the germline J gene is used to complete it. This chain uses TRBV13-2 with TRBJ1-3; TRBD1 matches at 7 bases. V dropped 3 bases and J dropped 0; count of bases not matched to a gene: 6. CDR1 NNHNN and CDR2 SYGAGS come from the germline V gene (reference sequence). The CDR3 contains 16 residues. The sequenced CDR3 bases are TGTGCCAGCGGTGTCCCGGGACAGTCTTCTGGAAATACGCTCTAT. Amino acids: CASGVPGQSSGNTLY. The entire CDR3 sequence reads CASGVPGQSSGNTLYF.

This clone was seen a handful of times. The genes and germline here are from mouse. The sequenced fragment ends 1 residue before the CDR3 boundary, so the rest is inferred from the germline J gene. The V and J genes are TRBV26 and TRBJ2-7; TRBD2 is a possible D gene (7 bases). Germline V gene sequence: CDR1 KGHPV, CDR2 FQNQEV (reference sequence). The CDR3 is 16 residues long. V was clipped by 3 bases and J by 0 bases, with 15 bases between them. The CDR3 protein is CASSLEWGAFSYEQYF. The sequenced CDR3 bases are TGTGCCAGCAGTCTTGAATGGGGGGCCTTCTCCTATGAACAGTAC.

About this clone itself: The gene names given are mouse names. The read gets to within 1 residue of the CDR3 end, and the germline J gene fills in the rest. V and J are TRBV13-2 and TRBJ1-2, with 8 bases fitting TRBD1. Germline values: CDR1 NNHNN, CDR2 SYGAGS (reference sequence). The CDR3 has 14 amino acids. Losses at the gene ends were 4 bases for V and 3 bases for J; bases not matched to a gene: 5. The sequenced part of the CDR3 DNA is TGTGCCAGCGGTTTGACAGGGGAGGACTCCGACTACACC. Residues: CASGLTGEDSDYT. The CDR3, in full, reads CASGLTGEDSDYTF.

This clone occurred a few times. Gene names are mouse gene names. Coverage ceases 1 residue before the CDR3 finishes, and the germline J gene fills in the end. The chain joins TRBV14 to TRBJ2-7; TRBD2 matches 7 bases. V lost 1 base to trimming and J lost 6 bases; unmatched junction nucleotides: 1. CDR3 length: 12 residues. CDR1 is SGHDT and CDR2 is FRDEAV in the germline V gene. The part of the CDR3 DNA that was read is TGTGCCAGCAGTTTCGGGGGGGGTGAACAGTAC. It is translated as CASSFGGGEQY. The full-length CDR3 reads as CASSFGGGEQYF.

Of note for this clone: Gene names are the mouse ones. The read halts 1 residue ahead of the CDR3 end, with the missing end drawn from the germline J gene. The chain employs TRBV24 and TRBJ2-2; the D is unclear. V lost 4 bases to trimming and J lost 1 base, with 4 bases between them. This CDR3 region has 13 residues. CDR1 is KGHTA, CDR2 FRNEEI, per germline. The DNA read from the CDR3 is TGTGCCAGCAGTCACAAAAACACCGGGCAGCTCTAC. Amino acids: CASSHKNTGQLY. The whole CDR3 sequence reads CASSHKNTGQLYF.

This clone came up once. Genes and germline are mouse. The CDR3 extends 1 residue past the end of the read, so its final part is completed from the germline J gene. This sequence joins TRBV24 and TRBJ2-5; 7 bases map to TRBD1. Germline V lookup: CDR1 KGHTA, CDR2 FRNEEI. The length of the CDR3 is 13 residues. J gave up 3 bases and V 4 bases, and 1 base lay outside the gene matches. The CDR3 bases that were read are TGTGCCAGCAGTCCGGGACAGCAAGACACCCAGTAC. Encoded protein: CASSPGQQDTQY. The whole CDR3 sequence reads CASSPGQQDTQYF.

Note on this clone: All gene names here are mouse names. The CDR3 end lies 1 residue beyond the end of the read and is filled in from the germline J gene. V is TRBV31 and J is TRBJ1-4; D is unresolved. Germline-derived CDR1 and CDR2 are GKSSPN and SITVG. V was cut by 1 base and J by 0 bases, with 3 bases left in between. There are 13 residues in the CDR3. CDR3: CAWSQVSNERLFF. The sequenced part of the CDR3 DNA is TGTGCCTGGAGTCAAGTTTCCAACGAAAGATTATTT.

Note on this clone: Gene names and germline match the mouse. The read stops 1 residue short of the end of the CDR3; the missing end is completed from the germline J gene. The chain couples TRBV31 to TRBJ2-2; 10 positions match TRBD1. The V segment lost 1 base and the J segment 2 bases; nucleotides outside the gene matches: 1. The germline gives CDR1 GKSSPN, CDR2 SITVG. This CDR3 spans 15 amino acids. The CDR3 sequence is CAWSRGQGNTGQLYF. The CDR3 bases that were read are TGTGCCTGGAGTCGGGGACAGGGGAACACCGGGCAGCTCTAC.

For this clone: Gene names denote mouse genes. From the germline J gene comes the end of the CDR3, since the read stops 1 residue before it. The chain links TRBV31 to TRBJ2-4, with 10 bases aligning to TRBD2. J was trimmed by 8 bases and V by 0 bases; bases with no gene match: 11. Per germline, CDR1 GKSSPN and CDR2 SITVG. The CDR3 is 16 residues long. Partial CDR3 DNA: TGTGCCTGGAGTCTAGGCTGGGGGGGCGCGATAAGCACCTTGTAC. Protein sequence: CAWSLGWGGAISTLY. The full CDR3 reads CAWSLGWGGAISTLYF.

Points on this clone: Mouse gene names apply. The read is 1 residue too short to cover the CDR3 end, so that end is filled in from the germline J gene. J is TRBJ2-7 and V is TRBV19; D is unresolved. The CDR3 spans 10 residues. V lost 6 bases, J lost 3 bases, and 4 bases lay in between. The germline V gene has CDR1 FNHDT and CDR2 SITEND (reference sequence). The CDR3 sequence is CASTIYEQYF. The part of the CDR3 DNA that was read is TGTGCCAGCACCATCTATGAACAGTAC.

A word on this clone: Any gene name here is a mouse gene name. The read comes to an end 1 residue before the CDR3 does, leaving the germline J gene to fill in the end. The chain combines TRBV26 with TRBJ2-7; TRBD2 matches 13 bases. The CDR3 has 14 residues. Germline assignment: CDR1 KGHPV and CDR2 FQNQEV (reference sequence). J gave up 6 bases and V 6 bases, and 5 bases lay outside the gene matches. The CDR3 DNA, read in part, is TGTGCCAGCAGACCCGGGACTGGGGGGGTTGAACAGTAC. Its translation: CASRPGTGGVEQY. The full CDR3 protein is CASRPGTGGVEQYF.